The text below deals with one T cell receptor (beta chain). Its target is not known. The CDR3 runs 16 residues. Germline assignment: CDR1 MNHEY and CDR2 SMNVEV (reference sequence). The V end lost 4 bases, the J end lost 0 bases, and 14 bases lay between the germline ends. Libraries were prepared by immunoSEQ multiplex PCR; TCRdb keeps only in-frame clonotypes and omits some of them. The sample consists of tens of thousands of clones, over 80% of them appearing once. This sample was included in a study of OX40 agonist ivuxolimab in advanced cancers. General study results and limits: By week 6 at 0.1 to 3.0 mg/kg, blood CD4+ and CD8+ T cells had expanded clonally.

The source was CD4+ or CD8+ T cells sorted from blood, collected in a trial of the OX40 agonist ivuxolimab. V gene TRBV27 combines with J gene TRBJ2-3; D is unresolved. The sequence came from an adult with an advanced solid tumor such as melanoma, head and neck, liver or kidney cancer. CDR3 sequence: CASSSDPAPSTDTQYF. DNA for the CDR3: TGTGCCAGCAGTTCCGACCCAGCCCCTAGCACAGATACGCAGTATTTT.